This passage covers 14 T cell receptor beta chains from one sample sequenced in a study of shared clonotypes between healthy human individuals. Data came from immunoSEQ multiplex PCR; TCRdb stores just in-frame clones and leaves some out. The sample carries roughly 2.2 million clones, 80% to 95% recorded once. Sequenced sample: naive CD4+ T cells from PBMCs. The subset was: CD45RA+ positively selected. The receptor set was obtained from a man aged 18 to 30 in good health. Some clones in this sample may be carry-over from other donors' samples.

The chain employs TRBV5-1 and TRBJ2-2; the match to TRBD1 covers 10 bases. V was pared by 4 bases and J by 6 bases, with 9 bases of the junction left unmatched. Germline CDR1 SGHRS, CDR2 YFSETQ. The CDR3 length is 16 residues. The CDR3 spells CASSNPGTGAAGELFF. CDR3 DNA: TGCGCCAGCAGCAACCCCGGGACAGGGGCCGCCGGGGAGCTGTTTTTT. Filled out from reference TRBV5-1 and TRBJ2-2, the complete variable domain reads KAGVTQTPRYLIKTRGQQVTLSCSPISGHRSVSWYQQTPGQGLQFLFEYFSETQRNKGNFPGRFSGRQFSNSRSEMNVSTLELGDSALYLCASSNPGTGAAGELFFGEGSRLTVL.

The chain carries TRBV30 and TRBJ2-1; TRBD2 matches 10 bases. This CDR3 has 14 residues. Germline V CDR1 and CDR2: GTSNPN, SVGIG (reference sequence). J gave up 7 bases and V 0 bases, and 3 bases lay outside the gene matches. This CDR3 is CAWSVGTSDNEQFF. DNA of the CDR3: TGTGCCTGGAGTGTGGGGACTAGCGATAATGAGCAGTTCTTC. The complete variable domain, with remaining parts taken from reference TRBV30 and TRBJ2-1, reads SQTIHQWPATLVQPVGSPLSLECTVEGTSNPNLYWYRQAAGRGLQLLFYSVGIGQISSEVPQNLSASRPQDRQFILSSKKLLLSDSGFYLCAWSVGTSDNEQFFGPGTRLTVL.

This chain links TRBV27 with TRBJ2-5; unclear D gene. Germline V gene lookup returns CDR1 MNHEY and CDR2 SMNVEV (reference sequence). The CDR3 runs 13 residues. The V end was cut by 8 bases, the J end by 0 bases, with 10 bases between. The CDR3 DNA reads TGTGCCAGCTTGGGCTCGAACCAAGAGACCCAGTACTTC. Amino acid sequence: CASLGSNQETQYF.

The rearrangement joins TRBV10-2 to TRBJ1-2; D unclear. CDR1 WSHSY and CDR2 SAAADI come from the germline V gene. V was clipped by 7 bases and J by 4 bases, with 10 bases between them. The CDR3 is 12 amino acids. CDR3 in DNA: TGCGCCAGCACCGAGATGGGCTATGGCTACACCTTC. It encodes CASTEMGYGYTF.

The V and J genes are TRBV18 and TRBJ2-3; D is perhaps TRBD2 (5 bases). Trimming pared 6 bases from V and 4 bases from J, leaving 17 bases between. This CDR3 comprises 15 residues. Per the germline V gene, CDR1 is KGHSH and CDR2 is LQKENI. CDR3: CASSERRTNSDTQYF. CDR3 coding DNA: TGTGCCAGCTCCGAAAGGAGGACGAACTCAGATACGCAGTATTTT.

The chain uses TRBV7-3 and TRBJ2-7; 8 bases fit TRBD2. Germline-derived CDR1 and CDR2 are SGHTA and FQGTGA. V shed 1 base, J shed 1 base, and the junction held 6 bases outside the gene matches. The CDR3 length is 16 residues. CDR3 DNA sequence: TGTGCCAGCAGCTTAAGTCCGGCTAGCGGGTCCTACGAGCAGTACTTC. It specifies CASSLSPASGSYEQYF.

This clone came up once. Distinct nucleotide sequences in the sample also encode this CDR3. J is TRBJ1-4 and V is TRBV18; 9 bases are a match to TRBD1. Trimming removed 3 bases from V and 8 bases from J; junction bases left unmatched: 4. CDR1 is KGHSH, CDR2 LQKENI, per germline. The CDR3 is 14 residues long. The CDR3 sequence is CASSPGQGGEKLFF. CDR3 bases: TGTGCCAGCTCACCGGGACAGGGAGGCGAAAAACTGTTTTTT.

The genes are TRBV28 and TRBJ1-4; D is unclear. Germline CDR1 is MDHEN and CDR2 is SYDVKM. With 7 bases removed from V and 6 bases from J, the gap between germline ends came to 18 bases. This CDR3 spans 15 amino acids. The CDR3 DNA reads TGTGCCAGCACCCTTTGGGCCCGCGGGGATGAAAAACTGTTTTTT. Its translation: CASTLWARGDEKLFF.

V gene TRBV11-2 combines with J gene TRBJ2-7; D possibly corresponds to TRBD2 (7 bases). Trimming cost V 7 bases and J 2 bases, with 24 bases left between them. Per the germline V gene, CDR1 is SGHAT and CDR2 is FQNNGV. The CDR3 has 17 residues. The CDR3 reads CASTSGFRGGAPYEQYF. CDR3 coding DNA: TGTGCCAGCACCTCGGGGTTCCGCGGGGGCGCACCCTACGAGCAGTACTTC.

V is TRBV27 and J is TRBJ2-2, with 9 bases lining up with TRBD1. Germline lookup yields CDR1 MNHEY and CDR2 SMNVEV (reference sequence). This CDR3 region has 15 residues. V was pared by 2 bases and J by 6 bases, with 4 bases of the junction left unmatched. Here the CDR3 reads CASSLGTGMSGELFF. The CDR3 coding sequence is TGTGCCAGCAGTTTAGGGACAGGGATGTCCGGGGAGCTGTTTTTT.

This chain links TRBV5-4 with TRBJ2-5; TRBD2 matches 7 bases. The CDR3 covers 14 residues. The V gene end was trimmed by 4 bases and the J gene end by 4 bases; junction bases not matched to a gene: 7. Per the germline V gene, CDR1 is SGHNT and CDR2 is YYREEE (reference sequence). The CDR3 DNA reads as TGTGCCAGCAGCCAAACTAGCGCGGGAGAGACCCAGTACTTC. This gives the protein CASSQTSAGETQYF.

Here the CDR3 DNA reads TGTGCCAGCAGCTTCGGGGGACCAAACACAGATACGCAGTATTTT. Translating it yields CASSFGGPNTDTQYF. The chain recombines TRBV7-3 with TRBJ2-3; possible D gene TRBD2, 6 bases. CDR3 length: 15 amino acids. Trimming removed 3 bases at V and 2 bases at J, with 12 bases between. The germline V gene encodes CDR1 SGHTA and CDR2 FQGTGA.

The chain has TRBV27 and TRBJ1-1; D gene ambiguous. Per germline, CDR1 MNHEY and CDR2 SMNVEV (reference sequence). V lost 4 bases to trimming and J lost 4 bases, with 10 bases between them. The CDR3 totals 13 residues. The CDR3 DNA sequence: TGTGCCAGCAGTTCAGGCTTGGGCACTGAAGCTTTCTTT. This translates into CASSSGLGTEAFF.

V gene TRBV5-1 combines with J gene TRBJ2-2; 14 bases are shared with TRBD2. Germline V gene sequence: CDR1 SGHRS, CDR2 YFSETQ. The trim removed 4 bases at V and 6 bases at J, leaving 5 bases unmatched. There are 16 residues in the CDR3. For the CDR3, the DNA is TGCGCCAGCAGCCCACAGGGACTAGCGGGAGCCGGGGAGCTGTTTTTT. It codes for CASSPQGLAGAGELFF.